This TCR beta chain was retrieved from a study of a mutant IDH1 vaccine in newly diagnosed glioma. About the research overall: Sex distribution of treated patients was about 62% male and roughly 40% female; mean age was about 40 years. Overall study results and limits: Most patients, 90% to 95%, showed vaccine-induced immune responses. Pseudoprogression appears to have had no connection to changes in top peripheral T cell clonotypes.

The assay was immunoSEQ multiplex PCR, and TCRdb's table has in-frame clones only and misses some. In the table there are 70,000 to 100,000 clones, around 79% of which are singletons. About this clone: Its specificity is not known.

Germline V gene lookup returns CDR1 SGHNT and CDR2 YYREEE (reference sequence). V lost 0 bases and J lost 1, with 8 bases in between. This CDR3 has 14 residues. Regarding time point: baseline, week 1 (first vaccination visit). Treatment reported: pre-vaccination baseline after standard-of-care therapy. Each astrocytoma in the donors was new, WHO grade 3 or 4, IDH1-mutant and ATRX-lost. The receptor comes from a man aged 35 to 55 with glioma. Some clones in this sample may be carry-over from other donors' samples. Material: PBMCs, obtained from a glioma patient treated with radiotherapy, temozolomide or both. The chain links TRBV5-4 to TRBJ2-7; D not resolved. CDR3 coding DNA: TGTGCCAGCAGCTTGGGGAGTGTTTCCTACGAGCAGTACTTC. Encoded protein: CASSLGSVSYEQYF.